A selection of T cell receptor beta chains follows, all from one sample in a study of OX40 agonist ivuxolimab in advanced cancers. Using immunoSEQ multiplex PCR, the repertoire was profiled, and TCRdb retains in-frame clones only, with some absent. The sample lists tens of thousands of clones, 70% to 90% seen once, with 15% to 20% in the top ten. The sequencing here drew on CD4+ or CD8+ T cells sorted from blood, taken in a trial of the OX40 agonist ivuxolimab. The origin of the receptors is an adult with an advanced solid tumor such as melanoma, head and neck, liver or kidney cancer. CDR3s include the opening cysteine and the closing phenylalanine or tryptophan.

cdr3_aa: CASSYGSRGYTF
v_call: TRBV6-5

cdr3_aa: CASSPSLAGGRNEQFF
v_call: TRBV7-2

cdr3_aa: CASSPPSGRGETQYF
v_call: TRBV11-2

cdr3_aa: CASRPGPWSEKLFF
v_call: TRBV6-4

cdr3_aa: CASSPTGSTNEKLFF
v_call: TRBV5-1

cdr3_aa: CASSPVSGGSNYGYTF
v_call: TRBV28

cdr3_aa: CASLRASGAYNEQFF
v_call: TRBV4-1

cdr3_aa: CASRALEEAQETQYF
v_call: TRBV27

cdr3_aa: CASSPPDRGKQYF
v_call: TRBV28

cdr3_aa: CAIRSGDRGPGETQYF
v_call: TRBV10-3

cdr3_aa: CTSSQDSAGGYNEQFF
v_call: TRBV1

cdr3_aa: CASSRAYEQYF
v_call: TRBV28

cdr3_aa: CASRKGIGRGDEQFF
v_call: TRBV5-4

cdr3_aa: CASSRLLRDRGTYEQYF
v_call: TRBV27

cdr3_aa: CAHGAGGEAFF
v_call: TRBV6-5

cdr3_aa: CASSSRDRLADEQFF
v_call: TRBV11-2

cdr3_aa: CASSETGGLYQPQHF
v_call: TRBV2

cdr3_aa: CASSLGQGADTQYF
v_call: TRBV5-1

cdr3_aa: CATSRDLAGGPGSFQYNEQFF
v_call: TRBV15

cdr3_aa: CASSLGRGGLAKNIQYF
v_call: TRBV27

cdr3_aa: CASSPLPAENTEAFF
v_call: TRBV18

cdr3_aa: CAWSVGERERGSYNEQFF
v_call: TRBV30

cdr3_aa: CASSTPSRHEKLFF
v_call: TRBV28

cdr3_aa: CAIRRDSEGYGYTF
v_call: TRBV10-3

cdr3_aa: CATSRDRGYEAFF
v_call: TRBV15

cdr3_aa: CASSVSSGRAEQFF
v_call: TRBV7-9

cdr3_aa: CASSMSGYEQYF
v_call: TRBV19

cdr3_aa: CASSLGQSSYEQYF
v_call: TRBV18

cdr3_aa: CASSPRGLYNEQFF
v_call: TRBV28

cdr3_aa: CASSLQGSGNQPQHF
v_call: TRBV6-5

cdr3_aa: CASSYVSTGSYEQYF
v_call: TRBV6-5

cdr3_aa: CASSLVGDYGYTF
v_call: TRBV7-2

cdr3_aa: CASSESGLAGDTQYF
v_call: TRBV25-1

cdr3_aa: CASSYSLAGVYNEQFF
v_call: TRBV6-5

cdr3_aa: CASSETRDSSYEQYF
v_call: TRBV19

cdr3_aa: CASSLTGTGADTQYF
v_call: TRBV11-2

cdr3_aa: CSVAAGGPGGELFF
v_call: TRBV29-1

cdr3_aa: CASSWTSGNTGELFF
v_call: TRBV5-1

cdr3_aa: CASSMTGVSEKLFF
v_call: TRBV11-2

cdr3_aa: CASSPGLAGEQYF
v_call: TRBV7-9

cdr3_aa: CASSLQRYTDTQYF
v_call: TRBV28

cdr3_aa: CASSPSIGGEQYF
v_call: TRBV7-9

cdr3_aa: CSVDIQRGETQYF
v_call: TRBV29-1

cdr3_aa: CSGTPSRGDLTEAFF
v_call: TRBV29-1

cdr3_aa: CASSKEQGGEDTQYF
v_call: TRBV2

cdr3_aa: CASSFRLAGIYEQYF
v_call: TRBV7-9

cdr3_aa: CAIRTSDKDTQYF
v_call: TRBV10-3

cdr3_aa: CATSSLAVKNIQYF
v_call: TRBV15

cdr3_aa: CASSAQAVVYGYTF
v_call: TRBV19

cdr3_aa: CSSRTGGYGYTF
v_call: TRBV29-1

cdr3_aa: CASSRDRNNSPLHF
v_call: TRBV7-9

cdr3_aa: CASSPPRGHGSYNEQFF
v_call: TRBV28

cdr3_aa: CARVGYGTASSDGYTF
v_call: TRBV2

cdr3_aa: CAIRMDREDYGYTF
v_call: TRBV10-3

cdr3_aa: CSVEGRLYNEQFF
v_call: TRBV29-1